This entry concerns a single T cell receptor (beta chain). Its antigen is currently unknown. Investigators reverse transcribed all isolated RNA, so they sequenced expressed TCRB transcripts. This table comes from immunoSEQ multiplex PCR, and its TCRdb copy is limited to in-frame clones, with some not included. The sample carries some 45,000 clones, approximately 72% recorded once. This specimen belongs to a study of beta chain features in type 1 diabetes. Study context: Examination spanned around 110 million sorted cells from all samples.

General study results and limits: People with Type 1 diabetes carried modestly yet significantly shorter TCRB CDR3s in all four CD4+ subsets. Type 1 diabetes patients had VDJ junctions that carried fewer insertions and more deletions. For TCRB rearrangement, an influence of HLA type remained unresolved here. Compared to healthy donors, patients appeared to have naive, central memory and Treg TCRB repertoires that were more alike.

Germline-derived CDR1 and CDR2 are MNHEY and SVGAGI. Germline trimming cut 5 bases from V and 5 bases from J; bases unmatched to any gene: 9. The CDR3 has 14 amino acids. Sequences were obtained from Tregs from blood. V usage is TRBV6-5 and J usage is TRBJ2-7, with TRBD1 matching 7 bases. The clonotype originates from a woman aged 18-30 years with type 1 diabetes. The CDR3: CASSPRTGRDEQYF. CDR3 nucleotides: TGTGCCAGCAGTCCCCGGACAGGCCGCGACGAGCAGTACTTC.